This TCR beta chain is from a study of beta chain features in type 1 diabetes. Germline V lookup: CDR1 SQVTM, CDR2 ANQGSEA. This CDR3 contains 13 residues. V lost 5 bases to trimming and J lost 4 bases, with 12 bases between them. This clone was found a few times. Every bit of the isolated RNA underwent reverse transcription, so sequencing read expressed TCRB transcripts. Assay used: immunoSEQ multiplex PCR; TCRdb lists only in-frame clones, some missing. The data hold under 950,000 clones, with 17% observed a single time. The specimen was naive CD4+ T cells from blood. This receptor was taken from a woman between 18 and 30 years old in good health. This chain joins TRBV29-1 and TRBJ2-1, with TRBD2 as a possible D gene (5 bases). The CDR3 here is CSVKFGIYNEQFF. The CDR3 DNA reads TGCAGCGTTAAATTCGGGATTTACAATGAGCAGTTCTTC.